One and the same sample provided the 28 T cell receptor beta chains below, sequenced in a study of blood T cell repertoires in COVID-19. Sequencing was performed with immunoSEQ multiplex PCR; in TCRdb, only in-frame clones are kept and a portion is missing. This sample has some 97,000 clones, with 85% to 90% found just once. The material sequenced was peripheral blood. These receptors came from a human donor in a cohort sampled during active COVID-19.

The chain links TRBV13 to TRBJ2-7, with TRBD1 identical over 11 bases. CDR3 length: 15 amino acids. V lost 5 bases, J lost 3 bases, and 6 bases stayed unmatched. Germline V gene lookup returns CDR1 PRHDT and CDR2 FYEKMQ (reference sequence). The CDR3 DNA sequence: TGTGCCAGCAGCAAAACCGGGACAGGGGGCTACGAGCAGTACTTC. It encodes CASSKTGTGGYEQYF.

The V gene is TRBV30, the J gene TRBJ2-4; 7 bases are shared with TRBD2. CDR1 is GTSNPN and CDR2 is SVGIG in the germline V gene (reference sequence). The trim removed 0 bases at V and 1 base at J, leaving 3 bases unmatched. CDR3 length: 15 amino acids. The CDR3: CAWSVSSGAKNIQYF. DNA of the CDR3: TGTGCCTGGAGTGTATCTAGCGGTGCCAAAAACATTCAGTACTTC.

Only one count was recorded for this clone. This chain uses TRBV18 with TRBJ2-1; 9 nucleotides agree with TRBD1. CDR3 length: 14 amino acids. Germline CDR1 reads KGHSH; CDR2 reads LQKENI. With V trimmed by 4 bases and J by 4 bases, 2 bases remained unmatched. Written as DNA, the CDR3 is TGTGCCAGCTCACGGACAGGGGCGTACAATGAGCAGTTCTTC. This translates into CASSRTGAYNEQFF. The full variable domain, in which reference TRBV18 and TRBJ2-1 provide the parts outside the CDR3, is NAGVMQNPRHLVRRRGQEARLRCSPMKGHSHVYWYRQLPEEGLKFMVYLQKENIIDESGMPKERFSAEFPKEGPSILRIQQVVRGDSAAYFCASSRTGAYNEQFFGPGTRLTVL.

The rearrangement uses TRBV6-6 and TRBJ2-1, with 7 bases lining up with TRBD2. The V gene's germline CDR1 is MNHNY and CDR2 SVGAGI (reference sequence). V was pared by 7 bases and J by 4 bases, with 10 bases of the junction left unmatched. The CDR3 loop spans 15 amino acids. The CDR3 sequence: CASTGLAESYNEQFF. The DNA for the CDR3 is TGTGCCAGCACCGGGCTAGCGGAGTCTTACAATGAGCAGTTCTTC.

The rearrangement links TRBV5-1 to TRBJ1-5; no definite D call. Trimming removed 0 bases at V and 4 bases at J, with 8 bases between. Per germline, CDR1 SGHRS and CDR2 YFSETQ. The CDR3 is 14 amino acids. Here the CDR3 reads CASSLGTENQPQHF. The CDR3 region has the DNA TGCGCCAGCAGCTTGGGGACTGAAAATCAGCCCCAGCATTTT.

The chain joins TRBV18 to TRBJ1-5, with D possibly TRBD1 on 5 matching bases. This CDR3 is 14 amino acids long. The V and J ends lost 2 bases and 7 bases respectively, with 12 bases between them. Germline assignment: CDR1 KGHSH and CDR2 LQKENI. The CDR3 region is CASSPSGGGQPQHF. CDR3 bases: TGTGCCAGCTCACCATCGGGGGGTGGGCAGCCCCAGCATTTT.

The chain recombines TRBV6-5 with TRBJ2-4; perhaps TRBD1 as D (6 bases). The CDR3 has 15 residues. The germline V gene has CDR1 MNHEY and CDR2 SVGAGI. V dropped 5 bases and J dropped 9 bases, with 20 bases sitting between them. In nucleotides, the CDR3 is TGTGCCAGCAGTACCTCGACAGGAGCCGCGGGCATTCAGTACTTC. Translating gives CASSTSTGAAGIQYF.

V and J are TRBV5-1 and TRBJ2-5, with 8 bases matching TRBD1. This CDR3 is 13 amino acids long. Germline assignment: CDR1 SGHRS and CDR2 YFSETQ. V lost 2 bases, J lost 4 bases, and 1 base stayed unmatched. This CDR3 is CASSFGQGETQYF. The DNA for the CDR3 is TGCGCCAGCAGCTTTGGACAGGGAGAGACCCAGTACTTC.

This clone was seen a handful of times. The chain carries TRBV25-1 and TRBJ1-3, with D hard to call. V was clipped by 1 base and J by 7 bases, with 14 bases between them. Germline CDR1 reads MGHDK; CDR2 reads SYGVNS. There are 15 residues in the CDR3. DNA of the CDR3: TGTGCCAGCAGTGAATCGAGGGAAAGCCGTAACACCATATATTTT. The encoded protein is CASSESRESRNTIYF. The complete variable domain, with remaining parts taken from reference TRBV25-1 and TRBJ1-3, reads EADIYQTPRYLVIGTGKKITLECSQTMGHDKMYWYQQDPGMELHLIHYSYGVNSTEKGDLSSESTVSRIRTEHFPLTLESARPSHTSQYLCASSESRESRNTIYFGEGSWLTVV.

This clone came up a few times. The chain couples TRBV4-3 to TRBJ2-7; TRBD2 matches 14 bases. Per germline, CDR1 LGHNA and CDR2 YSLEER. V was clipped by 0 bases and J by 2 bases; unmatched bases: 12. The CDR3 has 20 amino acids. This chain's CDR3 is CASSQDPPGLAGGATYEQYF. The CDR3 DNA is TGCGCCAGCAGCCAAGATCCCCCTGGACTAGCGGGAGGAGCGACCTACGAGCAGTACTTC.

The chain employs TRBV4-1 and TRBJ1-2; maybe TRBD1 (5 bases). Germline V gives CDR1 MGHRA, CDR2 YSYEKL. V was clipped by 0 bases and J by 4 bases, with 15 bases between them. The length of the CDR3 is 16 residues. The CDR3 coding sequence is TGCGCCAGCAGCCAAGAGGGGCAGGGTACCGCCTATGGCTACACCTTC. It specifies CASSQEGQGTAYGYTF.

The V and J genes are TRBV2 and TRBJ2-1, with 9 bases lining up with TRBD2. Unmatched junction bases numbered 2, after V lost 6 bases and J lost 8 bases. The CDR3 covers 12 residues. Germline CDR1 SNHLY, CDR2 FYNNEI. CDR3 residues: CASRASGDEQFF. CDR3 in DNA: TGTGCCAGCAGGGCTAGCGGGGATGAGCAGTTCTTC.

The J gene is TRBJ1-1, the V gene TRBV5-8, with D uncertain. CDR1 SGHTS and CDR2 YDEGEE come from the germline V gene. V was clipped by 3 bases and J by 1 base, with 7 bases between them. The CDR3 consists of 13 residues. CDR3: CASSSQENTEAFF. The CDR3, as DNA: TGTGCCAGCAGCTCGCAGGAGAACACTGAAGCTTTCTTT.

V is TRBV14 and J is TRBJ2-2, with D possibly TRBD1 on 5 matching bases. V lost 4 bases, J lost 3 bases, and 9 bases lay in between. In germline, CDR1 is SGHDN, CDR2 FVKESK. This CDR3 contains 14 residues. CDR3 in amino acids: CASSPGWDTGELFF. CDR3 DNA: TGTGCCAGCAGCCCAGGGTGGGACACCGGGGAGCTGTTTTTT. Drawing the rest from reference TRBV14 and TRBJ2-2, the complete variable domain is EAGVTQFPSHSVIEKGQTVTLRCDPISGHDNLYWYRRVMGKEIKFLLHFVKESKQDESGMPNNRFLAERTGGTYSTLKVQPAELEDSGVYFCASSPGWDTGELFFGEGSRLTVL.

The V call is TRBV12-2, the J call TRBJ1-5; the table calls TRBD1, which could not be checked here. TRBV12-2 is given as a pseudogene. This CDR3 region has 21 residues. The chain's CDR3 is CASRLGRRGTETIYSNQPQHF. Written as DNA, the CDR3 is TGTGCAAGTCGCTTAGGTCGCCGAGGGACAGAGACAATCTATAGCAATCAGCCCCAGCATTTT.

The genes are TRBV7-9 and TRBJ1-5; tentative D call: TRBD1 (6 bases). This CDR3 has 19 amino acids. Deletions cut 3 bases from V and 6 bases from J, with 27 bases between. CDR1 SEHNR and CDR2 FQNEAQ come from the germline V gene (reference sequence). This CDR3 reads CASSFAGGGGREGRQPQHF. DNA of the CDR3: TGTGCCAGCAGCTTCGCCGGGGGCGGGGGCAGGGAAGGGCGTCAGCCCCAGCATTTT. Drawing the rest from reference TRBV7-9 and TRBJ1-5, the complete variable domain is DTGVSQNPRHKITKRGQNVTFRCDPISEHNRLYWYRQTLGQGPEFLTYFQNEAQLEKSRLLSDRFSAERPKGSFSTLEIQRTEQGDSAMYLCASSFAGGGGREGRQPQHFGDGTRLSIL.

This clone was detected only a few times. The gene calls are TRBV20-1 and TRBJ1-3; tentatively, D is TRBD1 (5 bases). The length of the CDR3 is 14 residues. CDR1 and CDR2 (germline): DFQATT, SNEGSKA (reference sequence). The V end was cut by 3 bases, the J end by 1 base, with 10 bases between. The CDR3 bases are TGCAGTGCTAGTGGGGCAGGGTCTGGAAACACCATATATTTT. It specifies CSASGAGSGNTIYF.

J is TRBJ1-3 and V is TRBV29-1; tentative D call: TRBD1 (6 bases). The length of the CDR3 is 16 residues. The germline V and J ends were trimmed by 6 bases and 0 bases, with 18 bases remaining between them. Per the germline V gene, CDR1 is SQVTM and CDR2 is ANQGSEA. The CDR3 region has the DNA TGCAGCGTACAAAACCAGGGACATCTCTCTGGAAACACCATATATTTT. It codes for CSVQNQGHLSGNTIYF.

This rearrangement joins TRBV7-8 to TRBJ1-5; a weak D match, TRBD1 (5 bases). This CDR3 is built from 19 residues. V lost 2 bases and J lost 7, with 27 bases in between. Per germline, CDR1 SGHVS and CDR2 FQNEAQ. CDR3 DNA: TGTGCCAGCAGCTTAATGGCAGGGAATGACCCTCTCTCCCGGCAGCCCCAGCATTTT. Protein sequence: CASSLMAGNDPLSRQPQHF.

As for this clone: One junction end does not reproduce the germline sequence, and a read error may be involved. This sequence joins TRBV6-5 and TRBJ1-1; D is unclear. The germline V gene has CDR1 MNHEY and CDR2 SVGAGI. The length of the CDR3 is 13 residues. The CDR3 sequence is CASSYSATGNKYF. In nucleotides, the CDR3 is TGTGCCAGCAGTTACTCGGCCACCGGGAACAAGTATTTT.

The chain is built from TRBV19 and TRBJ1-4; 7 nucleotides line up with TRBD1. The germline CDR1 and CDR2 sequences are LNHDA and SQIVND (reference sequence). Losses at the gene ends were 5 bases for V and 2 bases for J; bases not matched to a gene: 5. The CDR3 totals 15 residues. The CDR3 region has the DNA TGTGCCAGTAGTCCTCAACAGGGGACTAATGAAAAACTGTTTTTT. Translated, it gives CASSPQQGTNEKLFF.

The chain joins TRBV7-9 to TRBJ2-3; 9 bases are shared with TRBD1. This CDR3 is 16 amino acids long. Per the germline V gene, CDR1 is SEHNR and CDR2 is FQNEAQ (reference sequence). V trimming: 4 bases; J trimming: 1 base; junction bases outside the gene matches: 6. The CDR3 nucleotides read TGTGCCAGCAGCTCGAGAACAGGGGGCGGCACAGATACGCAGTATTTT. Protein: CASSSRTGGGTDTQYF.

V is TRBV29-1 and J is TRBJ2-7; a possible D gene is TRBD2 (7 bases). Between the trimmed V and J ends, which lost 7 bases and 3 bases, there was a span of 28 bases. The CDR3 extends over 17 amino acids. Germline V gene sequence: CDR1 SQVTM, CDR2 ANQGSEA. The DNA of the CDR3 is TGCAGCGCCTCCCAGGGGCGCCTGTCGGGCGGGAGCTACGAGCAGTACTTC. It specifies CSASQGRLSGGSYEQYF.

The rearrangement uses TRBV18 and TRBJ1-1; a possible D gene is TRBD1 (6 bases). This CDR3 has 14 residues. V gave up 4 bases and J gave up 3 bases, with 12 bases separating them. CDR1 and CDR2 from the germline V gene are KGHSH and LQKENI. This CDR3 reads CASSLQNRDTEAFF. As DNA, the CDR3 is TGTGCCAGCTCACTTCAAAACAGGGACACTGAAGCTTTCTTT.

The chain combines TRBV5-1 with TRBJ1-2; D call uncertain. The germline V and J ends were trimmed by 0 bases and 3 bases, with 6 bases remaining between them. There are 13 residues in the CDR3. Germline CDR1 and CDR2: SGHRS and YFSETQ. The CDR3 sequence is CASSLGQDYGYTF. CDR3 sequence (DNA): TGCGCCAGCAGCTTGGGGCAGGACTATGGCTACACCTTC.

CDR3 DNA sequence: TGTGCCAGCAGCCCGGCGGGACAGGGGGCCGGGAACTATGGCTACACCTTC. Residues: CASSPAGQGAGNYGYTF. The chain is built from TRBV5-5 and TRBJ1-2, with TRBD1 matching over 12 bases. Germline CDR1 and CDR2: SGHKS and YYEKEE (reference sequence). Trimming at V came to 4 bases and at J to 2 bases, leaving 9 bases not matched to a gene. The CDR3 covers 17 residues.

J is TRBJ2-5 and V is TRBV6-5; D remains unclear. Per the germline V gene, CDR1 is MNHEY and CDR2 is SVGAGI. V dropped 0 bases and J dropped 7 bases, with 15 bases sitting between them. The CDR3 loop spans 15 amino acids. CDR3 coding DNA: TGTGCCAGCAGTTACTCGTTCTCAAGCCTAGGGACCCAGTACTTC. Protein: CASSYSFSSLGTQYF.

The chain combines TRBV7-2 with TRBJ2-2; D is ambiguous. Trimming removed 1 base at V and 6 bases at J, with 6 bases between. CDR1 SGHTA and CDR2 FQGNSA come from the germline V gene. The CDR3 is made up of 13 amino acids. The CDR3 DNA is TGTGCCAGCAGCTTAGGGTGGCCCGGGGAGCTGTTTTTT. Protein: CASSLGWPGELFF. The variable domain in full, with the rest retrieved from reference TRBV7-2 and TRBJ2-2, is GAGVSQSPSNKVTEKGKDVELRCDPISGHTALYWYRQSLGQGLEFLIYFQGNSAPDKSGLPSDRFSAERTGGSVSTLTIQRTQQEDSAVYLCASSLGWPGELFFGEGSRLTVL.